What follows are 15 T cell receptor beta chains derived from one specimen sequenced in a study of cytomegalovirus exposure and HLA in healthy donors. Sequenced by immunoSEQ multiplex PCR; TCRdb stores in-frame clones only, minus some. Of 100,000 or so clones listed, about 95% are singletons. The sample was PBMCs. All receptors derive from a woman in her late teens or twenties in good health and CMV-seronegative.

The J gene is TRBJ1-2, the V gene TRBV4-1; 9 bases line up with TRBD1. This CDR3 is built from 12 residues. Germline V lookup: CDR1 MGHRA, CDR2 YSYEKL. The trim removed 3 bases at V and 13 bases at J, leaving 6 bases unmatched. The CDR3 DNA reads TGCGCCAGCAGCCACCCACAGGGGGCTTGCACCTTC. The encoded protein is CASSHPQGACTF.

This clone was seen a single time. This chain links TRBV30 with TRBJ1-3, with D perhaps matching TRBD1 (5 bases). The CDR3 runs 13 residues. Trimming cost V 4 bases and J 3 bases, with 10 bases left between them. The V gene's germline CDR1 is GTSNPN and CDR2 SVGIG (reference sequence). The CDR3 is CAWTDSVGNTIYF. The CDR3, as DNA: TGTGCCTGGACCGACAGTGTTGGAAACACCATATATTTT.

The chain has TRBV27 and TRBJ1-2, with D tentatively TRBD1 (6 bases). Trimming left V 2 bases short and J 4 bases short, with 17 bases between. The CDR3 extends over 16 amino acids. Germline V gene sequence: CDR1 MNHEY, CDR2 SMNVEV (reference sequence). The CDR3 DNA sequence: TGTGCCAGCAGTTTAACCTCGCAGGGGTTTGGCTATGGCTACACCTTC. This codes for CASSLTSQGFGYGYTF.

The chain combines TRBV21-1 with TRBJ2-1; the tabulated D call, TRBD2, remains unverified against the DNA. TRBV21-1 is designated a pseudogene. This CDR3 is built from 16 residues. The CDR3, as DNA: TGTGCCAGCAGCAAAGGTAGGGGACGCGGGACCATTGAGCAGTTCTTC. Its protein product is CASSKGRGRGTIEQFF.

This clone was detected a few times. The chain recombines TRBV19 with TRBJ2-7, with no clear D. Germline V gives CDR1 LNHDA, CDR2 SQIVND (reference sequence). CDR3 length: 15 amino acids. The V end lost 0 bases, the J end lost 2 bases, and 11 bases lay between the germline ends. The CDR3 is CASSIDPRLAYEQYF. The CDR3 bases are TGTGCCAGTAGTATAGATCCCAGGCTCGCCTACGAGCAGTACTTC. The variable domain in full, with the rest retrieved from reference TRBV19 and TRBJ2-7, is DGGITQSPKYLFRKEGQNVTLSCEQNLNHDAMYWYRQDPGQGLRLIYYSQIVNDFQKGDIAEGYSVSREKKESFPLTVTSAQKNPTAFYLCASSIDPRLAYEQYFGPGTRLTVT.

The gene calls are TRBV5-4 and TRBJ2-5; D might be TRBD1 (6 bases). This CDR3 spans 16 amino acids. Trimming shortened V by 3 bases and J by 4 bases, and 19 bases separated the two germline ends. Looked up from germline, CDR1 is SGHNT and CDR2 is YYREEE (reference sequence). CDR3 in amino acids: CASSSRGGAARETQYF. CDR3 bases: TGTGCCAGCAGCTCTAGAGGGGGTGCAGCAAGAGAGACCCAGTACTTC.

This sequence joins TRBV4-1 and TRBJ2-3; D is ambiguous. The V end was cut by 1 base, the J end by 2 bases, with 13 bases between. The CDR3 consists of 16 residues. Germline loops: CDR1 MGHRA, CDR2 YSYEKL. CDR3 amino acids: CASSQVNLVATDTQYF. DNA for the CDR3: TGCGCCAGCAGCCAAGTAAATCTAGTAGCCACAGATACGCAGTATTTT.

As for this clone: Other nucleotide sequences in the sample specify the same CDR3. This chain links TRBV27 with TRBJ2-7; D possibly corresponds to TRBD1 (6 bases). CDR1 and CDR2 from the germline V gene are MNHEY and SMNVEV (reference sequence). The CDR3 is 12 residues long. The ends were cut back, 6 bases at V and 4 bases at J, with 10 bases in the middle. This chain's CDR3 is CASSSTGYEQYF. The CDR3, as DNA: TGTGCCAGCAGCTCGACAGGTTACGAGCAGTACTTC.

The chain links TRBV30 to TRBJ1-2; D is perhaps TRBD1 (5 bases). V was trimmed by 2 bases and J by 2 bases, leaving 12 bases between them. The CDR3 totals 14 residues. Germline lookup yields CDR1 GTSNPN and CDR2 SVGIG (reference sequence). As DNA, the CDR3 is TGTGCCTGGAGTCGGGGGGTAGCCAACTATGGCTACACCTTC. It translates to CAWSRGVANYGYTF.

CDR3 DNA: TGTGCCATCAGTGGACAGGACAAAGGGGAGACCCAGTACTTC. It specifies CAISGQDKGETQYF. This chain joins TRBV10-3 and TRBJ2-5; possible D gene TRBD1, 6 bases. The CDR3 covers 14 residues. Trimming removed 4 bases at V and 5 bases at J, with 14 bases between. The V gene's germline CDR1 is ENHRY and CDR2 SYGVKD.

The gene calls are TRBV7-9 and TRBJ2-1, with 7 bases lining up with TRBD1. The CDR3 sequence is 16 residues long. Germline V lookup: CDR1 SEHNR, CDR2 FQNEAQ (reference sequence). J gave up 1 base and V 5 bases, and 8 bases lay outside the gene matches. CDR3 DNA sequence: TGTGCCAGCAGCGACTCCAGACAGGGTTCCTACAATGAGCAGTTCTTC. Residues: CASSDSRQGSYNEQFF.

This clone was counted once. The chain couples TRBV10-2 to TRBJ2-1; the match to TRBD2 covers 10 bases. CDR3 length: 13 amino acids. The junction had 2 bases not matched to a gene; V was cut back by 6 bases and J by 6 bases. Germline CDR1 reads WSHSY; CDR2 reads SAAADI. The CDR3 coding sequence is TGCGCCAGCAGCGGACTAGCGGCCAATGAGCAGTTCTTC. Translated: CASSGLAANEQFF.

V is TRBV11-2 and J is TRBJ1-3; tentatively, D is TRBD1 (5 bases). Germline V CDR1 and CDR2: SGHAT, FQNNGV. V shed 6 bases and J shed 2 bases, with 14 bases lying between them. CDR3 length: 15 amino acids. CDR3: CASRPLTAAGNTIYF. The CDR3 DNA sequence: TGTGCCAGCAGGCCCCTGACAGCCGCTGGAAACACCATATATTTT.

The rearrangement uses TRBV5-4 and TRBJ1-1; a possible D gene is TRBD1 (5 bases). V shed 4 bases and J shed 4 bases, with 14 bases lying between them. The V gene's germline CDR1 is SGHNT and CDR2 YYREEE (reference sequence). This CDR3 has 14 residues. Here the CDR3 DNA reads TGTGCCAGCAGCACCGTAGGAGGGGCCACTGAAGCTTTCTTT. This sequence encodes CASSTVGGATEAFF.

The chain joins TRBV10-3 to TRBJ2-7, with D perhaps TRBD1 (6 bases). V was pared by 10 bases and J by 2 bases, with 18 bases between. There are 14 residues in the CDR3. Per the germline V gene, CDR1 is ENHRY and CDR2 is SYGVKD. CDR3 protein: CATFHDRFTYEQYF. The CDR3, as DNA: TGTGCCACCTTCCATGACAGGTTTACCTACGAGCAGTACTTC.